The TCR beta chain described here comes from a study of T-cell memory formation after mild COVID-19 listed by TCRdb under 2021. About the full investigation: TCR sequence clusters from the two donors were found to be largely donor specific. In two donors, T-cell clones that expanded and contracted after mild COVID-19 were followed by sequencing TCRalpha and TCRbeta repertoires longitudinally. The cohort comprised two young, previously healthy adult volunteers, one female and one male. The paper as a whole reports these results and caveats: The second-wave clones that peaked on day 37 were not confirmed to be SARS-CoV-2 specific. Some responding clones were found in pre-infection memory, which suggests that pre-existing cross-reactive memory T cells took part in the SARS-CoV-2 response. Contracting CD4+ clones were located mainly in the CM and EM memory subsets, whereas CD8+ clones were found to be enriched in EMRA. Clones contracting from day 15 to 85 had balanced CD4/CD8 phenotypes, while a second wave expanding from day 15 to 37 was biased towards CD4+. The study included only a couple of mild cases, and larger cohorts that include severe cases with pre-infection samples were judged to be necessary.

This clonotype came up many times. Its antigen is currently not known. One base away there is no much larger clone; base qualities are not given. Ficoll-Paque density gradient centrifugation was used to isolate PBMCs. The junction carries 9 bases between V and J, which are trimmed by 6 bases and 5 bases respectively. The CDR3 contains 11 residues, cysteine and phenylalanine counted. The kept DNA is CDR3 alone, 33 bases in frame from the first base. The germline V gene (reference sequence) provides CDR1 DFQATT and CDR2 SNEGSKA. The reads were generated on an Illumina NovaSeq 6000. TCRalpha and TCRbeta cDNA libraries were built by 5'RACE with constant-segment primers, adding sample barcodes and unique molecular identifiers. RNA was extracted from every sample with Trizol reagent. Library amplification was performed in two PCR steps, and a second sample barcode and Illumina TruSeq adapters were introduced in the second step. Sequencing of the libraries was done on an Illumina NovaSeq, producing 2 x 150 bp paired-end reads. The authors' pipeline ran thus. With migec v1.2.7, reads were demultiplexed and then collapsed into UMI-guided consensus sequences. Using mixcr v2.1.11, the UMI consensuses were aligned to TRA and TRB V and J templates and assembled into clonotypes. Clonotypes were classified as expanded or contracted when called significant by both edgeR and NoisET, with noise models trained on biological replicates. For edgeR calls, a false discovery rate-adjusted p below 0.01 and a log2 fold-change threshold of 1 were applied. As an exploratory analysis of dynamics, PCA with hierarchical clustering was applied to max-normalized trajectories of the 1000 most abundant clonotypes. Each responding clone was given a CD4 or CD8 phenotype based on the CD4+ and CD8+ repertoires, which had been sequenced separately. TCRdb applied fastp at Q25 and MiXCR to the public reads, then kept only in-frame beta chains. Every entry covers one CDR3 protein and lists the most common genes and DNA from its rows. The V and J calls follow TCRdb's processing rather than the paper's. This sample holds some 190,000 distinct CDR3 sequences; around 19% were observed only once. Of the sample, approximately 2.4% falls within the top ten clones.

Rearrangement joined TRBV20-1 to TRBJ2-3, with the D gene not confidently named. This receptor was obtained from an adult woman who had mild COVID-19 (a few samples of this study predate the infection). The sample titles of this study are shuffled in the database, so cell type and time point are left out; the donor was told from shared clones. Input material: PBMCs or a T cell subset sorted from them (not recorded which). The CDR3 corresponds to CSAASGDTQYF. The DNA sequence is TGCAGTGCCGCCTCGGGAGATACGCAGTATTTT.